What follows are 13 T cell receptor beta chains derived from one specimen sequenced in a study of CXCR3-negative and CXCR3-positive naive CD8 T cells. The libraries of TRB cDNA were constructed through 5' RACE using UMI labels. TCRdb re-analyzed the 5' RACE reads; it lists each CDR3 protein once, without DNA. The table lists 20,000 to 25,000 distinct CDR3 sequences, with over 15% in the top ten. Specimen: memory CD8+ T cells from blood. Receptors were obtained from a human donor in good health. Some clones in this sample may be carry-over from other donors' samples.

This sequence joins TRBV20-1 and TRBJ2-1; the TRBD2 assignment by TCRdb is unverifiable without DNA. This CDR3 is built from 14 residues. Germline V gene sequence: CDR1 DFQATT, CDR2 SNEGSKA (reference sequence). The CDR3 spells CSAPPGLEYNEQFF.

The V gene is TRBV19, the J gene TRBJ2-3; with no DNA, the TCRdb D assignment of TRBD2 cannot be verified. CDR1 is LNHDA and CDR2 is SQIVND in the germline V gene (reference sequence). The CDR3 length is 12 residues. The CDR3 loop is CASRLGSDTQYF.

J is TRBJ2-3 and V is TRBV4-3. From germline, CDR1 is LGHNA and CDR2 YSLEER. This CDR3 spans 15 amino acids. CDR3 amino acids: CASSQGVYSTDTQYF.

V gene TRBV4-1 combines with J gene TRBJ2-1; the D gene TCRdb calls, TRBD1, cannot be checked with no DNA. The CDR3 has 15 amino acids. Germline V gene lookup returns CDR1 MGHRA and CDR2 YSYEKL. The CDR3 sequence is CASRSVGGLRNEQFF.

V gene TRBV27 combines with J gene TRBJ2-1. The CDR3 sequence is 13 residues long. The germline CDR1 and CDR2 sequences are MNHEY and SMNVEV (reference sequence). The CDR3: CASSIRQNNEQFF.

The gene calls are TRBV25-1 and TRBJ2-1; no DNA is available, so the TRBD1 call from TCRdb remains unchecked. This CDR3 is 16 amino acids long. Germline V gene data show CDR1 as MGHDK and CDR2 as SYGVNS. The CDR3 sequence is CASSDGGRDRGNEQFF. Full variable domain (rest looked up from reference TRBV25-1 and TRBJ2-1): EADIYQTPRYLVIGTGKKITLECSQTMGHDKMYWYQQDPGMELHLIHYSYGVNSTEKGDLSSESTVSRIRTEHFPLTLESARPSHTSQYLCASSDGGRDRGNEQFFGPGTRLTVL.

The V call is TRBV30, the J call TRBJ2-2; TCRdb calls TRBD1, which cannot be checked without DNA. Germline V gene data show CDR1 as GTSNPN and CDR2 as SVGIG (reference sequence). The CDR3 consists of 15 residues. Here the CDR3 reads CAWMHRDRDTGELFF. The entire variable domain, with the rest obtained from reference TRBV30 and TRBJ2-2, is as follows: SQTIHQWPATLVQPVGSPLSLECTVEGTSNPNLYWYRQAAGRGLQLLFYSVGIGQISSEVPQNLSASRPQDRQFILSSKKLLLSDSGFYLCAWMHRDRDTGELFFGEGSRLTVL.

The genes are TRBV5-1 and TRBJ2-7. The germline CDR1 and CDR2 sequences are SGHRS and YFSETQ. The CDR3 contains 14 residues. The CDR3: CASSLAVSSYEQYF.

The chain employs TRBV5-1 and TRBJ2-7; there is no DNA to check the TCRdb D call of TRBD1. CDR3 size: 15 residues. Per the germline V gene, CDR1 is SGHRS and CDR2 is YFSETQ. The CDR3 loop is CASSFTGTGGGEQYF.

The rearrangement links TRBV13 to TRBJ2-5; TCRdb reports TRBD1, a call that lacks DNA to check it against. This CDR3 comprises 16 residues. The V gene's germline CDR1 is PRHDT and CDR2 FYEKMQ (reference sequence). The chain's CDR3 is CASSTRTGPLQETQYF. The full variable domain, rest sourced from reference TRBV13 and TRBJ2-5, is AAGVIQSPRHLIKEKRETATLKCYPIPRHDTVYWYQQGPGQDPQFLISFYEKMQSDKGSIPDRFSAQQFSDYHSELNMSSLELGDSALYFCASSTRTGPLQETQYFGPGTRLLVL.

The chain joins TRBV10-3 to TRBJ2-2. The CDR3 loop spans 11 amino acids. Germline assignment: CDR1 ENHRY and CDR2 SYGVKD. CDR3 in amino acids: CAISVFGELFF.

This chain connects TRBV6-2 or TRBV6-3 to TRBJ1-5; TCRdb outputs TRBD1, but without DNA this stays unchecked. CDR1 is MNHEY, CDR2 SVGEGT, per germline. This CDR3 is built from 14 residues. The CDR3 sequence is CASTQGRGNQPQHF.

The chain is built from TRBV28 and TRBJ2-7; TCRdb calls TRBD2, which cannot be checked without DNA. CDR3 length equals 13 residues. The germline V gene has CDR1 MDHEN and CDR2 SYDVKM. The CDR3 sequence is CASSLSPGREQYF.